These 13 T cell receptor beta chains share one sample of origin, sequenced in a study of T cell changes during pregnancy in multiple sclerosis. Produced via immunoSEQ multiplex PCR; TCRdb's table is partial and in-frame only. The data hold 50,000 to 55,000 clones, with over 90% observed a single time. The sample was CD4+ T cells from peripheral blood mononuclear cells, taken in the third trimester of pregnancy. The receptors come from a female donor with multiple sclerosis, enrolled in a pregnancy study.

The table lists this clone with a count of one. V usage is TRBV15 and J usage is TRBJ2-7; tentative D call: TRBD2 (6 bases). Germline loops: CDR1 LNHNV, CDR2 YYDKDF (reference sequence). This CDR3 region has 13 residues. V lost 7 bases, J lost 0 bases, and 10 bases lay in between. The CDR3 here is CATKTSNSYEQYF. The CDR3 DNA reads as TGTGCCACCAAGACTAGTAACTCCTACGAGCAGTACTTC.

DNA of the CDR3: TGCGCCAGCAGCTTGGCTCCACTAGCGGGGGGGCCCTTTCAAGAGACCCAGTACTTC. This translates into CASSLAPLAGGPFQETQYF. The gene calls are TRBV5-1 and TRBJ2-5; 13 nucleotides align to TRBD2. This CDR3 spans 19 amino acids. V was pared by 0 bases and J by 2 bases, with 10 bases of the junction left unmatched. Germline CDR1 and CDR2: SGHRS and YFSETQ.

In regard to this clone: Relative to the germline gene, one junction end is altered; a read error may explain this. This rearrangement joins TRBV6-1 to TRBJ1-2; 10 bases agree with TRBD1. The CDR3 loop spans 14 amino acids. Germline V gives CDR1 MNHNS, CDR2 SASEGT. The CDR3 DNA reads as TGTGCCGGCAGGGGACAGGGGAGGCTCGATGGCTACACCTTC. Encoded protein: CAGRGQGRLDGYTF.

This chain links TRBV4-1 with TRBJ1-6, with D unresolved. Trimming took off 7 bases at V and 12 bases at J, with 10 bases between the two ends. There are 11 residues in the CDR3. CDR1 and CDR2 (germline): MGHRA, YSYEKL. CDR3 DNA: TGCGCCAGCACCGATTTCGGACCCCTCCACTTT. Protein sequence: CASTDFGPLHF.

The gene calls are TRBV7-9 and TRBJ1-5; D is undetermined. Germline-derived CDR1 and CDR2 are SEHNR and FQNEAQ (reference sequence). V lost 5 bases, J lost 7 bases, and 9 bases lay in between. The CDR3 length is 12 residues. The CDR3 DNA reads TGTGCCAGCAGCGCCGCAGGCCAGCCCCAGCATTTT. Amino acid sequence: CASSAAGQPQHF.

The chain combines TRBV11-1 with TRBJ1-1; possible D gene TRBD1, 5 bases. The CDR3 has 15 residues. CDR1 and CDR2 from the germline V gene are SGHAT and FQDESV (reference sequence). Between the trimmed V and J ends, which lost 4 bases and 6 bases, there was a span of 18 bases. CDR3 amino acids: CASSSRGRRGPEAFF. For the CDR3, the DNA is TGTGCCAGCAGCTCAAGGGGCCGTAGAGGCCCTGAAGCTTTCTTT.

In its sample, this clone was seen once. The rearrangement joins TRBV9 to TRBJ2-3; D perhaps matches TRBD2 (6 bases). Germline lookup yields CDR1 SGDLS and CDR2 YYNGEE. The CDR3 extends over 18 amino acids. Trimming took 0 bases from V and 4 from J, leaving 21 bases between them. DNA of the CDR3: TGTGCCAGCAGCGTAGAGCAGGGAGGCCGACTCCCCGCAGATACGCAGTATTTT. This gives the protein CASSVEQGGRLPADTQYF.

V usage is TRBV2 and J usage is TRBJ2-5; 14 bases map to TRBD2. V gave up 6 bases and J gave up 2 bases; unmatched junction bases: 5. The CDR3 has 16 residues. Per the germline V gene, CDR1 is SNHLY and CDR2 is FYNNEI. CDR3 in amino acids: CASRAGLAGGQETQYF. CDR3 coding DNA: TGTGCCAGCAGAGCTGGACTAGCGGGGGGTCAAGAGACCCAGTACTTC. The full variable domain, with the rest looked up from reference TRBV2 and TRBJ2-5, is EPEVTQTPSHQVTQMGQEVILRCVPISNHLYFYWYRQILGQKVEFLVSFYNNEISEKSEIFDDQFSVERPDGSNFTLKIRSTKLEDSAMYFCASRAGLAGGQETQYFGPGTRLLVL.

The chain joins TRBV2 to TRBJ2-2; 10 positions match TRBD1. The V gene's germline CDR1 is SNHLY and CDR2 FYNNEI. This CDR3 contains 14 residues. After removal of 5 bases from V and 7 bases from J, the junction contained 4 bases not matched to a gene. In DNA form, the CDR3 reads TGTGCCAGCAGTTTGGGACAGGGGTACGGGGAGCTGTTTTTT. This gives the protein CASSLGQGYGELFF.

CDR3 amino acids: CASSFSPDTYEQYF. The CDR3 DNA sequence: TGTGCCAGCAGCTTCAGTCCAGATACCTACGAGCAGTACTTC. The chain links TRBV5-6 to TRBJ2-7, with no clear D. The CDR3 loop spans 14 amino acids. V lost 2 bases and J 2 bases, leaving 11 bases between the germline ends. Germline CDR1 and CDR2: SGHDT and YYEEEE. The full variable domain, its missing parts supplied by reference TRBV5-6 and TRBJ2-7, is DAGVTQSPTHLIKTRGQQVTLRCSPKSGHDTVSWYQQALGQGPQFIFQYYEEEERQRGNFPDRFSGHQFPNYSSELNVNALLLGDSALYLCASSFSPDTYEQYFGPGTRLTVT.

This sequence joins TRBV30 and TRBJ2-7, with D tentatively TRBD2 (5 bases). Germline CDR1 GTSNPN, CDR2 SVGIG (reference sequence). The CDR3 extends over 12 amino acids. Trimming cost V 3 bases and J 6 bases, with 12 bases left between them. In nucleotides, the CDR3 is TGTGCCTGGAGCCCGGGGTTTTCCGAGCAGTACTTC. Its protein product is CAWSPGFSEQYF.

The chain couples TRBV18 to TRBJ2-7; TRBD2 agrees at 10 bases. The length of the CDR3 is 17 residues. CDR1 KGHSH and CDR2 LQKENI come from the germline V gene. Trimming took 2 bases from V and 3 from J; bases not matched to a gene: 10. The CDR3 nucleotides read TGTGCCAGCTCACCAAACCCCCTAGCGGGGGAAGTCTACGAGCAGTACTTC. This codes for CASSPNPLAGEVYEQYF. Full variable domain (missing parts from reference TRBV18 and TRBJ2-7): NAGVMQNPRHLVRRRGQEARLRCSPMKGHSHVYWYRQLPEEGLKFMVYLQKENIIDESGMPKERFSAEFPKEGPSILRIQQVVRGDSAAYFCASSPNPLAGEVYEQYFGPGTRLTVT.

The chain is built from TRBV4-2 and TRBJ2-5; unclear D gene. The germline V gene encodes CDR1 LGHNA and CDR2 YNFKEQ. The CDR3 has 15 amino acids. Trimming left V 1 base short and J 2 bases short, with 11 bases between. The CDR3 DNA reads TGTGCCAGCAGCCAAGGTCCCGGTGTACAAGAGACCCAGTACTTC. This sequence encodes CASSQGPGVQETQYF.